The 24 T cell receptor beta chains given below trace back to one sample, sequenced in a study of ipilimumab plus nivolumab after autologous stem cell transplantation. Profiled with immunoSEQ multiplex PCR; TCRdb holds only in-frame clones, not every one. The repertoire has approximately 80,000 clones, nearly 85% of them found once; the top ten carry 2% to 2.5%. Specimen: PBMCs, collected in a trial of ipilimumab plus nivolumab as post-transplant consolidation. The receptors stem from a male donor with diffuse large B-cell lymphoma.

As DNA, the CDR3 is TGTGCCAGCAAGAGCAGGTATAGCAATCAGCCCCAGCATTTT. Its protein product is CASKSRYSNQPQHF. The chain joins TRBV6-1 to TRBJ1-5; D uncertain. The germline gives CDR1 MNHNS, CDR2 SASEGT. Trimming cost V 7 bases and J 0 bases, with 10 bases left between them. The CDR3 is 14 amino acids.

The chain is built from TRBV19 and TRBJ2-7; possible D gene TRBD1, 5 bases. The CDR3 runs 13 residues. From germline, CDR1 is LNHDA and CDR2 SQIVND (reference sequence). Trimming removed 5 bases at V and 2 bases at J, with 10 bases between. The CDR3 loop is CASSPHRTYEQYF. The CDR3 coding sequence is TGTGCCAGTAGTCCCCACAGGACCTACGAGCAGTACTTC.

DNA for the CDR3: TGTGCCAGTAGTATAAATGGACAGGGGCGGTTCACCGGGGAGCTGTTTTTT. Amino acids: CASSINGQGRFTGELFF. The chain joins TRBV19 to TRBJ2-2; 9 positions match TRBD1. There are 17 residues in the CDR3. V was clipped by 2 bases and J by 4 bases; unmatched bases: 8. The germline V gene has CDR1 LNHDA and CDR2 SQIVND (reference sequence).

This clone was observed once. The chain couples TRBV4-3 to TRBJ2-1; 9 nucleotides align to TRBD2. CDR1 and CDR2 from the germline V gene are LGHNA and YSLEER. The CDR3 covers 16 residues. J gave up 2 bases and V 4 bases, and 6 bases lay outside the gene matches. For the CDR3, the DNA is TGCGCCAGCAGCCGTGCCAGGACTAGCGCCTACAATGAGCAGTTCTTC. Its protein is CASSRARTSAYNEQFF.

The chain joins TRBV7-9 to TRBJ1-4, with a tentative D call TRBD1 (6 bases). V gave up 0 bases and J gave up 10 bases, with 15 bases separating them. The CDR3 extends over 15 amino acids. The germline gives CDR1 SEHNR, CDR2 FQNEAQ (reference sequence). DNA of the CDR3: TGTGCCAGCAGCTTAGCGGGAACAGGGATCGGAAAACTGTTTTTT. Its protein product is CASSLAGTGIGKLFF.

This chain joins TRBV2 and TRBJ2-5; D remains ambiguous. Trimming took 10 bases from V and 1 from J, leaving 19 bases between them. CDR1 is SNHLY, CDR2 FYNNEI, per germline. CDR3 length: 15 residues. The CDR3 DNA is TGTGCCAACGCGCCCCGGCCCCCTTTCCAAGAGACCCAGTACTTC. As protein: CANAPRPPFQETQYF. The full variable domain, in which reference TRBV2 and TRBJ2-5 provide the parts outside the CDR3, is EPEVTQTPSHQVTQMGQEVILRCVPISNHLYFYWYRQILGQKVEFLVSFYNNEISEKSEIFDDQFSVERPDGSNFTLKIRSTKLEDSAMYFCANAPRPPFQETQYFGPGTRLLVL.

The V call is TRBV5-5, the J call TRBJ2-5; no reliable D call. Trimming stripped 2 bases from V and 4 bases from J, with 18 bases between. CDR1 is SGHKS, CDR2 YYEKEE, per germline (reference sequence). The CDR3 has 16 residues. CDR3 loop: CASSFSDTLILETQYF. The DNA of the CDR3 is TGTGCCAGCAGCTTCTCTGACACCCTGATTTTAGAGACCCAGTACTTC.

The gene calls are TRBV4-3 and TRBJ2-5, with unresolved D. CDR3 length: 13 residues. The V gene lost 4 bases and the J gene lost 1 base, with 7 bases spanning the gap. Germline V CDR1 and CDR2: LGHNA, YSLEER. The CDR3 here is CASSLQLQETQYF. CDR3 DNA sequence: TGCGCCAGCAGCCTACAGCTCCAAGAGACCCAGTACTTC.

The chain couples TRBV5-1 to TRBJ2-1; the D gene is possibly TRBD2 (6 bases). The germline V gene has CDR1 SGHRS and CDR2 YFSETQ. Between the trimmed V and J ends, which lost 4 bases and 2 bases, there was a span of 13 bases. This CDR3 comprises 15 residues. CDR3 DNA: TGCGCCAGCAGCCCCGGGGGTGGGACCTACAATGAGCAGTTCTTC. Translated, it gives CASSPGGGTYNEQFF. Combining the CDR3 with reference TRBV5-1 and TRBJ2-1 gives the whole variable domain KAGVTQTPRYLIKTRGQQVTLSCSPISGHRSVSWYQQTPGQGLQFLFEYFSETQRNKGNFPGRFSGRQFSNSRSEMNVSTLELGDSALYLCASSPGGGTYNEQFFGPGTRLTVL.

As DNA, the CDR3 is TGTGCCAGCAGCGTAGGGGGACTAGCGGGCGATTACGAGCAGTACTTC. Amino acids: CASSVGGLAGDYEQYF. V is TRBV9 and J is TRBJ2-7; TRBD2 matches 12 bases. This CDR3 contains 16 residues. CDR1 and CDR2 from the germline V gene are SGDLS and YYNGEE. The J segment lost 4 bases and the V segment lost 0 bases, leaving 5 bases of the junction unmatched.

The chain uses TRBV5-1 and TRBJ2-5; 7 nucleotides line up with TRBD2. V trimming: 3 bases; J trimming: 0 bases; junction bases outside the gene matches: 8. The CDR3 is 16 amino acids. CDR1 is SGHRS and CDR2 is YFSETQ in the germline V gene. The CDR3 nucleotides are TGCGCCAGCAGCTCGGCTAGCGGTGTGTACCAAGAGACCCAGTACTTC. Protein: CASSSASGVYQETQYF.

This clone was counted once. This chain joins TRBV7-2 and TRBJ2-3; D is unresolved. V was shortened by 5 bases and J by 6 bases, with 12 bases between the two germline ends. Per the germline V gene, CDR1 is SGHTA and CDR2 is FQGNSA. The CDR3 consists of 13 residues. The CDR3 nucleotides read TGTGCCAGCAGCACACGTCGGGCGGATACGCAGTATTTT. This gives the protein CASSTRRADTQYF.

The chain is built from TRBV9 and TRBJ2-3; the D is unclear. V was trimmed by 4 bases and J by 5 bases, leaving 17 bases between them. CDR3 size: 15 residues. Germline assignment: CDR1 SGDLS and CDR2 YYNGEE. CDR3 region: CASSPSPALGDTQYF. CDR3 in DNA: TGTGCCAGCAGCCCCTCACCCGCCCTCGGAGATACGCAGTATTTT. Full variable domain (missing parts from reference TRBV9 and TRBJ2-3): DSGVTQTPKHLITATGQRVTLRCSPRSGDLSVYWYQQSLDQGLQFLIQYYNGEERAKGNILERFSAQQFPDLHSELNLSSLELGDSALYFCASSPSPALGDTQYFGPGTRLTVL.

As regards this clone: At one end, the junction sequence differs from germline, possibly due to a read error. The chain couples TRBV18 to TRBJ2-7, with no clear D. CDR1 and CDR2 (germline): KGHSH, LQKENI. The CDR3 extends over 14 amino acids. This CDR3 reads CASSPPGQKYEQYF. The DNA for the CDR3 is TGTGCCAGCTCGCCACCGGGCCAAAAATACGAGCAGTACTTC.

This clone was recorded once. The CDR3: CASSLTAGASVLSQYF. The DNA for the CDR3 is TGTGCCAGCAGCTTAACGGCGGGGGCGTCTGTTTTGAGCCAGTACTTC. The chain uses TRBV7-3 and TRBJ2-5, with a weak D call TRBD2 (7 bases). The CDR3 covers 16 residues. Germline CDR1 and CDR2: SGHTA and FQGTGA. Trimming left V 0 bases short and J 10 bases short, with 21 bases between.

This clone was counted a single time. This chain connects TRBV18 to TRBJ2-3, with D possibly TRBD2 on 5 matching bases. This CDR3 spans 15 amino acids. Trimming removed 8 bases at V and 0 bases at J, with 15 bases between. Looked up from germline, CDR1 is KGHSH and CDR2 is LQKENI. CDR3 DNA: TGTGCCAGCCGAATGAGGGATACTAGCACAGATACGCAGTATTTT. This sequence encodes CASRMRDTSTDTQYF.

This rearrangement joins TRBV7-9 to TRBJ1-6; D unclear. The CDR3 has 16 residues. V was pared by 1 base and J by 2 bases, with 9 bases between. Germline CDR1 reads SEHNR; CDR2 reads FQNEAQ (reference sequence). Here the CDR3 DNA reads TGTGCCAGCAGCTTAGACCCGGGCACCTATAATTCACCCCTCCACTTT. Amino acid sequence: CASSLDPGTYNSPLHF.

The gene calls are TRBV5-6 and TRBJ1-2, with 8 bases fitting TRBD1. CDR1 SGHDT and CDR2 YYEEEE come from the germline V gene. This CDR3 comprises 15 residues. Trimming took 3 bases from V and 2 from J; bases not matched to a gene: 6. CDR3 bases: TGTGCCAGCAGCTCTCCAGGACAGGGCAACTATGGCTACACCTTC. Protein product: CASSSPGQGNYGYTF. Full variable domain (remainder filled in from reference TRBV5-6 and TRBJ1-2): DAGVTQSPTHLIKTRGQQVTLRCSPKSGHDTVSWYQQALGQGPQFIFQYYEEEERQRGNFPDRFSGHQFPNYSSELNVNALLLGDSALYLCASSSPGQGNYGYTFGSGTRLTVV.

This clone came up a few times. The chain links TRBV2 to TRBJ1-2; D is unresolved. Trimming removed 2 bases at V and 8 bases at J, with 18 bases between. The CDR3 is made up of 15 amino acids. Germline V CDR1 and CDR2: SNHLY, FYNNEI. CDR3 residues: CASSELQEPGWGYTF. For the CDR3, the DNA is TGTGCCAGCAGTGAATTGCAGGAACCTGGGTGGGGCTACACCTTC.

V gene TRBV6-1 combines with J gene TRBJ2-7, with 10 bases matching TRBD2. This CDR3 has 15 amino acids. Germline lookup yields CDR1 MNHNS and CDR2 SASEGT. The V and J ends lost 5 bases and 5 bases, in that order; junction bases with no gene match: 9. Here the CDR3 reads CASSLIAGGPDEQYF. The CDR3 bases are TGTGCCAGCAGTCTTATAGCGGGGGGCCCCGACGAGCAGTACTTC.

This sequence joins TRBV5-4 and TRBJ2-3; unclear D gene. The CDR3 is 16 residues long. Germline-derived CDR1 and CDR2 are SGHNT and YYREEE (reference sequence). V was cut by 4 bases and J by 2 bases, with 17 bases left in between. CDR3 sequence reads: CASSDPGTAPTDTQYF. The DNA of the CDR3 is TGTGCCAGCAGCGATCCGGGTACAGCGCCCACAGATACGCAGTATTTT.

J is TRBJ1-2 and V is TRBV6-4, with 7 bases matching TRBD1. This CDR3 comprises 13 residues. V lost 9 bases to trimming and J lost 0 bases; unmatched junction nucleotides: 4. CDR1 and CDR2 (germline): MRHNA, SNTAGT. In nucleotides, the CDR3 is TGTGCCAGTCGGGACAGCACTAACTATGGCTACACCTTC. Its translation: CASRDSTNYGYTF.

The chain uses TRBV6-6 and TRBJ1-6; D remains unclear. CDR1 and CDR2 from the germline V gene are MNHNY and SVGAGI (reference sequence). Trimming stripped 2 bases from V and 1 base from J, with 3 bases between. The CDR3 totals 14 residues. The CDR3 here is CASSYISYNSPLHF. The CDR3 bases are TGTGCCAGCAGTTACATTTCCTATAATTCACCCCTCCACTTT.

The V gene is TRBV6-1, the J gene TRBJ1-4, with 7 bases that match TRBD1. In germline, CDR1 is MNHNS, CDR2 SASEGT. V lost 6 bases to trimming and J lost 7 bases; unmatched junction nucleotides: 8. The CDR3 consists of 14 residues. DNA of the CDR3: TGTGCCAGCAGGATGACAGGGAGGAGTGAAAAACTGTTTTTT. Residues: CASRMTGRSEKLFF.